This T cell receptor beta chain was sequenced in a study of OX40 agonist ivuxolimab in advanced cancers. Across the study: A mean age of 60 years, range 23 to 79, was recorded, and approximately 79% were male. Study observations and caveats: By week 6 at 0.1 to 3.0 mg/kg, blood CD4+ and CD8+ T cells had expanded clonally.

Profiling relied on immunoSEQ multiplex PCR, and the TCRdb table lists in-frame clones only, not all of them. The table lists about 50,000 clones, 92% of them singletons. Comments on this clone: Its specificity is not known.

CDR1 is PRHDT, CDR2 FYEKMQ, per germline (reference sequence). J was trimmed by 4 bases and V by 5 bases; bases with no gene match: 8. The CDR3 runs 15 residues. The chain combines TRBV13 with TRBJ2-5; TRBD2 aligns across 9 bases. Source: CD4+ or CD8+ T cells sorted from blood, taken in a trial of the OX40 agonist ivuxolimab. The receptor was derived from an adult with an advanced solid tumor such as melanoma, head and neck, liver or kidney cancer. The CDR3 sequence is CASSVAGGPIETQYF. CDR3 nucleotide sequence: TGTGCCAGCAGCGTTGCGGGGGGGCCGATAGAGACCCAGTACTTC.